This T cell receptor (beta chain) was identified in a study of cytomegalovirus exposure and HLA in healthy donors. At the level of the study: The 95 to 150 validation repertoires used the same platform as the 666 first-cohort repertoires, a later analysis reported. Findings and caveats of the study: Cytomegalovirus-associated status was assigned to fewer than 200 TCR beta chains.

Looked up from germline, CDR1 is LNHDA and CDR2 is SQIVND (reference sequence). Trimming pared 1 base from V and 13 bases from J, leaving 14 bases between. The CDR3 loop spans 14 amino acids. This clone was seen a handful of times. Its target is unknown. Clones were read by immunoSEQ multiplex PCR, and TCRdb kept only the in-frame ones, dropping some. The sample has about 50,000 clones, roughly 93% seen once. Sequences were obtained from PBMCs. The TCR was taken from a woman aged 18 to 35 in good health and CMV-seropositive. The chain joins TRBV19 to TRBJ1-6; D unresolved. As DNA, the CDR3 is TGTGCCAGTAGTATAGCGGGGAGAAACTTGCCCCTCCACTTT. Residues: CASSIAGRNLPLHF.